This entry lists 17 T cell receptor beta chains sequenced from one sample in a study of blood T cell repertoires in COVID-19. Produced via immunoSEQ multiplex PCR; TCRdb's table is partial and in-frame only. The sample lists about 160,000 clones, 92% occurring once. Sequenced sample: peripheral blood. The receptors were gathered from a man aged 25 to 45 with COVID-19, enrolled during active disease.

The chain carries TRBV4-1 and TRBJ2-1, with TRBD2 matching 8 bases. V shed 4 bases and J 4 bases; nucleotides not matched to a gene: 9. Germline V gene sequence: CDR1 MGHRA, CDR2 YSYEKL. The CDR3 has 16 amino acids. The CDR3 DNA reads as TGCGCCAGCAGCCCCTCCGGGACTAGGAGATACAATGAGCAGTTCTTC. Residues: CASSPSGTRRYNEQFF.

The chain is built from TRBV27 and TRBJ2-5, with no clear D. CDR3 size: 14 residues. The V gene's germline CDR1 is MNHEY and CDR2 SMNVEV (reference sequence). With 6 bases removed from V and 2 bases from J, the gap between germline ends came to 13 bases. The CDR3 coding sequence is TGTGCCAGCAGCCCCAGGTTGTCGCAAGAGACCCAGTACTTC. Protein sequence: CASSPRLSQETQYF.

CDR3 sequence reads: CASSWTGATGDTQYF. The CDR3 region has the DNA TGTGCCAGCAGCTGGACAGGGGCGACGGGGGATACGCAGTATTTT. The chain uses TRBV2 and TRBJ2-3; 9 nucleotides match TRBD1. The CDR3 has 15 residues. V was pared by 6 bases and J by 6 bases, with 10 bases of the junction left unmatched. CDR1 is SNHLY and CDR2 is FYNNEI in the germline V gene.

The CDR3, as DNA: TGTGCCAGCAGCTCCAGGACTAGCGGGAGACCAGATACGCAGTATTTT. Protein product: CASSSRTSGRPDTQYF. The chain recombines TRBV7-3 with TRBJ2-3; 13 bases map to TRBD2. Germline assignment: CDR1 SGHTA and CDR2 FQGTGA. The V and J ends lost 4 bases and 4 bases, in that order; junction bases with no gene match: 5. This CDR3 contains 16 residues.

The rearrangement joins TRBV25-1 to TRBJ1-6, with D perhaps matching TRBD1 (6 bases). The CDR3 extends over 14 amino acids. V lost 5 bases and J lost 13, with 18 bases in between. The germline CDR1 and CDR2 sequences are MGHDK and SYGVNS. CDR3 loop: CASSSLTTQGPLHF. For the CDR3, the DNA is TGTGCCAGCAGTTCCCTGACCACGCAGGGGCCCCTCCACTTT.

V is TRBV3-1 (or the pseudogene TRBV3-2) and J is TRBJ1-1; TRBD1 aligns across 7 bases. The CDR3 has 14 residues. The germline gives CDR1 LGHDT, CDR2 YNNKEL (reference sequence). V shed 3 bases and J 1 base; nucleotides not matched to a gene: 2. DNA of the CDR3: TGTGCCAGCAGCCAGGGGACAGCGAACACTGAAGCTTTCTTT. Its translation: CASSQGTANTEAFF.

The sample holds one count of this clone. The chain has TRBV7-2 and TRBJ1-3; the match to TRBD1 covers 9 bases. V was pared by 3 bases and J by 0 bases, with 9 bases of the junction left unmatched. There are 18 residues in the CDR3. Germline V lookup: CDR1 SGHTA, CDR2 FQGNSA. The CDR3 here is CASSFSSGTGFSGNTIYF. CDR3 nucleotides: TGTGCCAGCAGCTTCTCTTCCGGGACAGGGTTCTCTGGAAACACCATATATTTT.

V and J are TRBV5-6 and TRBJ2-5; D may be TRBD2 (5 bases). The V gene's germline CDR1 is SGHDT and CDR2 YYEEEE. This CDR3 is built from 14 residues. The V and J ends lost 6 bases and 4 bases respectively, with 16 bases between them. The CDR3 loop is CASTLAPGSETQYF. The CDR3 region has the DNA TGTGCCAGCACCCTGGCCCCGGGGTCAGAGACCCAGTACTTC.

The chain employs TRBV27 and TRBJ2-1; weak D call: TRBD2 (5 bases). Germline V CDR1 and CDR2: MNHEY, SMNVEV (reference sequence). The germline V and J ends were trimmed by 2 bases and 1 base, with 9 bases remaining between them. CDR3 length equals 15 residues. The CDR3: CASSLNSGSYNEQFF. Written as DNA, the CDR3 is TGTGCCAGCAGTTTAAACAGCGGTTCCTACAATGAGCAGTTCTTC.

The chain couples TRBV19 to TRBJ2-7, with TRBD2 as a possible D gene (6 bases). Trimming removed 5 bases at V and 3 bases at J, with 11 bases between. CDR1 is LNHDA and CDR2 is SQIVND in the germline V gene (reference sequence). The CDR3 totals 13 residues. The CDR3 DNA sequence: TGTGCCAGTAGTCCGCGGGATTTCTACGAGCAGTACTTC. Its protein product is CASSPRDFYEQYF.

The CDR3 reads CASARRLRETQYF. The DNA of the CDR3 is TGTGCCAGCGCGCGGAGGCTCCGAGAGACCCAGTACTTC. The J gene is TRBJ2-5, the V gene TRBV11-3; D is perhaps TRBD2 (5 bases). The CDR3 covers 13 residues. In germline, CDR1 is SGHNT, CDR2 YENEEA. V dropped 8 bases and J dropped 4 bases, with 14 bases sitting between them.

This sequence joins TRBV6-5 and TRBJ1-2; tentative D call: TRBD1 (5 bases). The CDR3 contains 14 residues. Germline-derived CDR1 and CDR2 are MNHEY and SVGAGI. V was pared by 8 bases and J by 7 bases, with 20 bases between. The CDR3 DNA is TGTGCCAGCCTTCCGGTCGTAGGGGCGGCTGGCTACACCTTC. The encoded protein is CASLPVVGAAGYTF.

V and J are TRBV7-2 and TRBJ1-3, with D possibly being TRBD1 (5 bases). This CDR3 region has 15 residues. V was cut by 0 bases and J by 0 bases, with 6 bases left in between. Looked up from germline, CDR1 is SGHTA and CDR2 is FQGNSA. DNA for the CDR3: TGTGCCAGCAGCTTAGCGACAGACTCTGGAAACACCATATATTTT. Its protein product is CASSLATDSGNTIYF.

This clone turned up a few times. This chain joins TRBV5-6 and TRBJ2-7; maybe TRBD1 (5 bases). This CDR3 has 12 amino acids. The V end lost 4 bases, the J end lost 5 bases, and 10 bases lay between the germline ends. Germline V lookup: CDR1 SGHDT, CDR2 YYEEEE. The DNA for the CDR3 is TGTGCCAGCAGCATCAGGGTTAACGAGCAGTACTTC. Protein sequence: CASSIRVNEQYF.

The V call is TRBV7-3, the J call TRBJ2-2; 7 bases match TRBD1. Germline CDR1 is SGHTA and CDR2 is FQGTGA. CDR3 length: 18 residues. V dropped 5 bases and J dropped 4; count of bases not matched to a gene: 16. The CDR3 nucleotides are TGTGCCAGCAGCCTGACGTACCGGGACAGCGCTACCACCGGGGAGCTGTTTTTT. This encodes CASSLTYRDSATTGELFF.

The chain recombines TRBV28 with TRBJ1-2; 8 bases agree with TRBD1. CDR1 is MDHEN and CDR2 is SYDVKM in the germline V gene. V was pared by 5 bases and J by 4 bases, with 12 bases of the junction left unmatched. This CDR3 is built from 16 residues. The CDR3 DNA follows: TGTGCCAGCAGTCCCTCTCCCGGGACAGGCGTCTATGGCTACACCTTC. Translating it yields CASSPSPGTGVYGYTF.

This clone was picked up one time. This chain connects TRBV6-2 or TRBV6-3 to TRBJ2-3; TRBD2 matches 12 bases. V gave up 6 bases and J gave up 3 bases; unmatched junction bases: 10. CDR1 is MNHEY, CDR2 SVGEGT, per germline. The CDR3 contains 17 residues. For the CDR3, the DNA is TGTGCCAGCAGCTGGAGAACTAGCGGGGGGTCTACAGATACGCAGTATTTT. Protein: CASSWRTSGGSTDTQYF.